The 30 T cell receptor beta chains below were found in one sample sequenced in a study of regulatory T cells in long-lasting Graves disease. Arm-PCR with iRepertoire HTBI primers amplified the CDR3 regions for these TCR beta libraries. One entry per CDR3 protein results from TCRdb running MiXCR on the multiplex PCR reads. The table records hundreds of thousands of distinct CDR3 sequences, 20% of them present only once. The time point here: persistent/refractory GD, antithyroid drugs over 5 years with positive TRAb. Extracted RNA from PBMCs served as the source of the TCR library. The input for sequencing was peripheral blood mononuclear cells (PBMCs), taken when the disease was refractory, from a patient treated with antithyroid drugs. The receptors derive from a female donor with Graves disease.

This clonotype was observed at least ten times. The chain uses TRBV6-1 and TRBJ1-2; no clear D gene. Germline CDR1 MNHNS, CDR2 SASEGT. V was pared by 5 bases and J by 7 bases, with 20 bases between. CDR3 size: 15 residues. CDR3 nucleotide sequence: TGTGCCAGCAGTCCGGACCTAACCCAGAGAGGTGGCTACACCTTC. It encodes CASSPDLTQRGGYTF.

This clonotype was seen at least ten times. V usage is TRBV11-2 and J usage is TRBJ1-1; 12 bases agree with TRBD1. The CDR3 runs to 14 residues. V gave up 5 bases and J gave up 7 bases; unmatched junction bases: 5. Germline-derived CDR1 and CDR2 are SGHAT and FQNNGV. Here the CDR3 DNA reads TGTGCCAGCAGCGCCGGGACAGGGGGCTTTGAAGCTTTCTTT. Translated, it gives CASSAGTGGFEAFF.

This chain connects TRBV5-5 to TRBJ2-7; TRBD1 aligns across 9 bases. V lost 4 bases, J lost 4 bases, and 12 bases stayed unmatched. The germline V gene has CDR1 SGHKS and CDR2 YYEKEE (reference sequence). The CDR3 spans 16 residues. CDR3: CASSHNPGTGLYEQYF. The DNA for the CDR3 is TGTGCCAGCAGCCACAACCCCGGGACAGGGTTGTACGAGCAGTACTTC.

This chain joins TRBV4-1 and TRBJ2-7; tentative D call: TRBD1 (5 bases). V was pared by 6 bases and J by 4 bases, with 10 bases between. CDR1 is MGHRA, CDR2 YSYEKL, per germline. CDR3 length: 12 amino acids. The CDR3 spells CASRPRTYEQYF. CDR3 in DNA: TGCGCCAGCAGGCCCAGGACATACGAGCAGTACTTC.

The chain employs TRBV3-1 and TRBJ1-2; 8 bases align to TRBD1. V trimming: 4 bases; J trimming: 8 bases; junction bases outside the gene matches: 6. This CDR3 has 13 residues. Per the germline V gene, CDR1 is LGHDT and CDR2 is YNNKEL (reference sequence). The CDR3 region is CASSPTGVEGYTF. The CDR3 DNA reads TGTGCCAGCAGCCCGACAGGGGTCGAAGGCTACACCTTC.

The chain employs TRBV2 and TRBJ1-4, with TRBD1 as a possible D gene (5 bases). The CDR3 consists of 12 residues. The ends were cut back, 11 bases at V and 7 bases at J, with 14 bases in the middle. From germline, CDR1 is SNHLY and CDR2 FYNNEI. The CDR3 nucleotides are TGTGCCGGAGCACCGGGACCTGAAAAACTGTTTTTT. It encodes CAGAPGPEKLFF.

Note on this clonotype: A read error may account for a junction end that differs from germline. The V call is TRBV20-1, the J call TRBJ2-7; 7 bases fit TRBD1. The germline gives CDR1 DFQATT, CDR2 SNEGSKA (reference sequence). The CDR3 runs 17 residues. CDR3 nucleotide sequence: TGCAGTGCTAGAGATCTCCGGGACAGTTCAAACCCCTACAAGCAGTACTTC. This sequence encodes CSARDLRDSSNPYKQYF.

This clonotype was detected a few times. The chain links TRBV4-2 to TRBJ2-5, with TRBD1 matching over 11 bases. CDR3 length equals 18 residues. Germline values: CDR1 LGHNA, CDR2 YNFKEQ. The V and J ends lost 1 base and 1 base, in that order; junction bases with no gene match: 8. CDR3: CASSQGTGGRDFQETQYF. DNA for the CDR3: TGTGCCAGCAGCCAAGGGACAGGGGGCCGGGACTTCCAAGAGACCCAGTACTTC.

This clonotype was picked up many times. This chain connects TRBV6-5 to TRBJ1-1, with 9 bases that match TRBD1. With 4 bases clipped from V and 3 bases from J, the junction kept 3 bases outside the gene matches. CDR1 is MNHEY, CDR2 SVGAGI, per germline. CDR3 length: 14 amino acids. CDR3 region: CASSFRTGDTEAFF. For the CDR3, the DNA is TGTGCCAGCAGTTTTAGGACAGGGGACACTGAAGCTTTCTTT.

In this sample, this clonotype turned up many times. The CDR3 protein is CSVRGYDSRYEQYF. CDR3 sequence (DNA): TGCAGCGTTCGTGGTTACGACAGCCGTTACGAGCAGTACTTC. J is TRBJ2-7 and V is TRBV29-1; tentatively, D is TRBD1 (5 bases). This CDR3 is built from 14 residues. Germline V gene lookup returns CDR1 SQVTM and CDR2 ANQGSEA. V lost 5 bases and J 4 bases, leaving 18 bases between the germline ends.

The V call is TRBV7-6, the J call TRBJ2-7; D is undetermined. Germline lookup yields CDR1 SGHVS and CDR2 FNYEAQ. The CDR3 length is 14 residues. V dropped 4 bases and J dropped 6 bases, with 16 bases sitting between them. The CDR3 nucleotides read TGTGCCAGCAGCTCTAGGGATCCTGCCACCGAGCAGTACTTC. It yields the protein CASSSRDPATEQYF. Full variable domain (remainder filled in from reference TRBV7-6 and TRBJ2-7): GAGVSQSPRYKVTKRGQDVALRCDPISGHVSLYWYRQALGQGPEFLTYFNYEAQQDKSGLPNDRFSAERPEGSISTLTIQRTEQRDSAMYRCASSSRDPATEQYFGPGTRLTVT.

V gene TRBV19 combines with J gene TRBJ1-1, with 7 positions matching TRBD1. The CDR3 contains 13 residues. From germline, CDR1 is LNHDA and CDR2 SQIVND (reference sequence). The ends lost 1 base at V and 6 bases at J; junction bases unmatched: 2. The CDR3 protein is CASSIGQGPEAFF. CDR3 DNA sequence: TGTGCCAGTAGTATAGGACAGGGCCCTGAAGCTTTCTTT.

This clonotype occurred once. This sequence may be a read error, since a much larger clone differs from it by one base. CDR3 sequence (DNA): TGTGCCAGCAGTCCTCGGACCAACCCTGAAGAGACCCAGTACTTC. It translates to CASSPRTNPEETQYF. The chain links TRBV28 to TRBJ2-5; unclear D gene. The germline V gene encodes CDR1 MDHEN and CDR2 SYDVKM. CDR3 length: 15 residues. Trimming removed 5 bases from V and 3 bases from J, with 16 bases in between.

In this sample, this clonotype turned up a few times. The chain carries TRBV11-2 and TRBJ2-3; unclear D gene. Germline values: CDR1 SGHAT, CDR2 FQNNGV. This CDR3 has 13 amino acids. Trimming left V 2 bases short and J 6 bases short, with 9 bases between. In DNA, the CDR3 is TGTGCCAGCAGCTTAACGATGGTTGATACGCAGTATTTT. Its protein product is CASSLTMVDTQYF.

This clonotype has a handful of counts. This sequence joins TRBV20-1 and TRBJ1-5; D ambiguous. The CDR3 has 14 residues. The germline V gene has CDR1 DFQATT and CDR2 SNEGSKA (reference sequence). Deletions cut 3 bases from V and 0 bases from J, with 9 bases between. This chain's CDR3 is CSASTLYSNQPQHF. The CDR3 DNA sequence: TGCAGTGCTAGTACACTTTATAGCAATCAGCCCCAGCATTTT.

This clonotype has at least ten counts. The chain employs TRBV6-1 and TRBJ2-5; D unresolved. The germline V gene encodes CDR1 MNHNS and CDR2 SASEGT. V dropped 7 bases and J dropped 1 base, with 7 bases sitting between them. The CDR3 runs to 12 residues. The CDR3 is CASIAGQETQYF. CDR3 DNA: TGTGCCAGCATCGCAGGCCAAGAGACCCAGTACTTC.

The chain is built from TRBV27 and TRBJ2-7, with 9 bases identical to TRBD1. This CDR3 region has 16 residues. Germline CDR1 is MNHEY and CDR2 is SMNVEV (reference sequence). The trim removed 2 bases at V and 7 bases at J, leaving 12 bases unmatched. The CDR3 loop reads CASSLVLGQGRWEQYF. CDR3 DNA: TGTGCCAGCAGTTTAGTTTTGGGACAGGGACGTTGGGAGCAGTACTTC.

The sample holds many counts of this clonotype. The rearrangement uses TRBV3-2 and TRBJ1-2; the table gives TRBD1 as D, unverified against the DNA. TRBV3-2 is a pseudogene. The CDR3 contains 15 residues. Here the CDR3 reads CASSQVRGSNYGYTF. The CDR3 coding sequence is TGTGCCAGCAGCCAAGTTAGGGGGTCTAACTATGGCTACACCTTC.

V is TRBV7-9 and J is TRBJ2-7; D possibly corresponds to TRBD2 (7 bases). Germline CDR1 and CDR2: SEHNR and FQNEAQ (reference sequence). The CDR3 consists of 16 residues. Trimming shortened V by 5 bases and J by 0 bases, and 17 bases separated the two germline ends. CDR3 DNA sequence: TGTGCCAGCAGCAAGGGTCGGGGGGCAAGCTCCTACGAGCAGTACTTC. This codes for CASSKGRGASSYEQYF.

This clonotype appeared a few times. The chain uses TRBV29-1 and TRBJ2-7, with D tentatively TRBD1 (7 bases). The CDR3 is 11 residues long. CDR1 SQVTM and CDR2 ANQGSEA come from the germline V gene. Trimming left V 3 bases short and J 7 bases short, with 10 bases between. The CDR3 nucleotides are TGCAGCGTTGAGGCAGGGGGGGAGCAGTACTTC. Translation: CSVEAGGEQYF.

Comments on this clonotype: A read error may be the cause here, since a much bigger clone is one base away. The V call is TRBV15, the J call TRBJ2-7; TRBD2 is a possible D gene (5 bases). The CDR3 sequence is 13 residues long. Germline loops: CDR1 LNHNV, CDR2 YYDKDF (reference sequence). The CDR3 sequence: CATIRASSNEQYF. In DNA, the CDR3 is TGTGCCACCATCAGAGCTAGCTCGAACGAGCAGTACTTC.

This clonotype is a singleton in its sample. This rearrangement joins TRBV6-1 to TRBJ2-3; TRBD2 is a possible D gene (6 bases). Germline CDR1 is MNHNS and CDR2 is SASEGT. This CDR3 has 15 amino acids. Trimming left V 6 bases short and J 0 bases short, with 13 bases between. CDR3 residues: CASSQIGTSTDTQYF. DNA for the CDR3: TGTGCCAGCAGCCAAATCGGGACTAGCACAGATACGCAGTATTTT.

This clonotype was seen only a few times. The chain is built from TRBV30 and TRBJ2-6; D uncertain. Germline CDR1 is GTSNPN and CDR2 is SVGIG (reference sequence). Between the trimmed V and J ends, which lost 3 bases and 0 bases, there was a span of 9 bases. This CDR3 has 15 residues. The DNA of the CDR3 is TGTGCCTGGAGCCCAAGGAGCTCTGGGGCCAACGTCCTGACTTTC. This encodes CAWSPRSSGANVLTF.

This clonotype was seen a handful of times. The gene calls are TRBV4-1 and TRBJ2-4; 7 nucleotides agree with TRBD1. The CDR3 extends over 14 amino acids. The V gene end was trimmed by 3 bases and the J gene end by 6 bases; junction bases not matched to a gene: 5. CDR1 MGHRA and CDR2 YSYEKL come from the germline V gene. This CDR3 reads CASSQPRDRNIQYF. The DNA for the CDR3 is TGCGCCAGCAGCCAGCCCCGGGACAGAAACATTCAGTACTTC.

This clonotype showed up many times. The V and J genes are TRBV28 and TRBJ2-7, with 11 positions matching TRBD2. V shed 3 bases and J 3 bases; nucleotides not matched to a gene: 10. Per germline, CDR1 MDHEN and CDR2 SYDVKM. The CDR3 loop spans 17 amino acids. The CDR3, as DNA: TGTGCCAGCAGTTTCCCGAGACTAGCGGGAATAAACTACGAGCAGTACTTC. Residues: CASSFPRLAGINYEQYF.

This clonotype was seen repeatedly, ten times or more. DNA of the CDR3: TGTGCCAGCTCAACTTATCAAGAGACCCAGTACTTC. It encodes CASSTYQETQYF. V gene TRBV18 combines with J gene TRBJ2-5; D gene ambiguous. Germline lookup yields CDR1 KGHSH and CDR2 LQKENI. Trimming took 5 bases from V and 2 from J, leaving 6 bases between them. The CDR3 spans 12 residues. The full variable domain, completed using reference TRBV18 and TRBJ2-5, is NAGVMQNPRHLVRRRGQEARLRCSPMKGHSHVYWYRQLPEEGLKFMVYLQKENIIDESGMPKERFSAEFPKEGPSILRIQQVVRGDSAAYFCASSTYQETQYFGPGTRLLVL.

V usage is TRBV20-1 and J usage is TRBJ2-3; D uncertain. This CDR3 comprises 15 residues. Looked up from germline, CDR1 is DFQATT and CDR2 is SNEGSKA (reference sequence). V lost 0 bases and J lost 1, with 11 bases in between. The CDR3 bases are TGCAGTGCTAGAGATCCCCGGACGCGCACAGATACGCAGTATTTT. It specifies CSARDPRTRTDTQYF.

This clonotype was counted a few times. The chain carries TRBV20-1 and TRBJ1-2; D gene ambiguous. Germline CDR1 is DFQATT and CDR2 is SNEGSKA (reference sequence). V lost 1 base and J 8 bases, leaving 23 bases between the germline ends. This CDR3 has 16 residues. CDR3 loop: CSARGGVNPPFGGYTF. CDR3 nucleotides: TGCAGTGCTAGAGGGGGAGTGAATCCCCCCTTTGGGGGCTACACCTTC.

The chain is built from TRBV20-1 and TRBJ1-2, with D unclear. Germline assignment: CDR1 DFQATT and CDR2 SNEGSKA (reference sequence). V was shortened by 0 bases and J by 0 bases, with 8 bases between the two germline ends. This CDR3 has 14 amino acids. The CDR3 spells CSARDEGTNYGYTF. The CDR3, as DNA: TGCAGTGCTAGAGATGAGGGTACTAACTATGGCTACACCTTC.

Note on this clonotype: Mismatch with germline at one junction end may stem from a read error. The chain links TRBV7-3 to TRBJ2-2; weak D call: TRBD2 (6 bases). This CDR3 is 14 amino acids long. Germline CDR1 SGHTA, CDR2 FQGTGA. CDR3 residues: CASSSPESAGGLFF. The DNA for the CDR3 is TGTGCCAGCAGCTCCCCCGAGTCAGCCGGGGGGCTGTTTTTT.